The clone carrying this T cell receptor beta chain was seen a single time. Amplification from RNA transcripts yielded the TCR beta CDR3 regions. Second-round multiplex PCR came after first-round RT-PCR with HTBI primers. One entry per CDR3 protein results from TCRdb running MiXCR on the multiplex PCR reads. Here the sample spans hundreds of thousands of distinct CDR3 sequences, over 40% being singletons. The CDR3 loop spans 18 amino acids. The V segment lost 3 bases and the J segment 6 bases; nucleotides outside the gene matches: 18. Per the germline V gene, CDR1 is SGHRS and CDR2 is YFSETQ. The sample originates from a study of Graves' ophthalmopathy and Graves' hyperthyroidism.

Source material: peripheral blood. The chain recombines TRBV5-1 with TRBJ1-5, with 7 bases that match TRBD1. This sequence originates from an adult man with Graves' ophthalmopathy. The chain's CDR3 is CASSWGTTGTLRSQPQHF. The CDR3 DNA reads as TGCGCCAGCAGCTGGGGTACGACAGGGACGCTGAGAAGTCAGCCCCAGCATTTT.